Below are 11 T cell receptor beta chains sequenced from a single sample in a study of T cells in Graves' hyperthyroidism and ophthalmopathy (dated 2019 in TCRdb). Library preparation employed multiplex PCR. Sequencing used an Illumina HiSeq 2000. TCR beta CDR3 regions were amplified from RNA transcripts. For the first round of RT-PCR on the TCR CDR3, the HTBI primer set was used together with the Qiagen OneStep RT-PCR kit. Through fastp at Q25 and MiXCR, TCRdb rebuilt clones from the public reads, retaining in-frame beta chains. Under each unique CDR3 protein, matching rows form one entry showing the most common genes and DNA. In all, the sample holds under 650,000 distinct CDR3 sequences, and around 15% of those were seen once. The ten biggest clones cover approximately 3.8% of the sample. The source material was blood. The origin of the receptors is a woman in her twenties or thirties with Graves' hyperthyroidism.

This clonotype was counted at least ten times. This rearrangement joins TRBV11-2 to TRBJ2-4; TRBD1 aligns across 8 bases. CDR1 and CDR2 from the germline V gene are SGHAT and FQNNGV. J lost 7 bases, V lost 1 base, and 6 bases had no gene match. The CDR3 covers 15 residues. CDR3 loop: CASSLGYGTGNIQYF. The CDR3, as DNA: TGTGCCAGCAGCTTAGGCTACGGGACAGGCAACATTCAGTACTTC.

This clonotype was detected a few times. V is TRBV7-3 and J is TRBJ2-1; 10 positions match TRBD2. V lost 5 bases and J lost 9; bases outside the gene matches: 10. The CDR3 sequence is 15 residues long. Germline-derived CDR1 and CDR2 are SGHTA and FQGTGA. The DNA for the CDR3 is TGTGCCAGCAGCGCGGGCAGCGGGAGGGTGGCTGAGCAGTTCTTC. Amino acid sequence: CASSAGSGRVAEQFF.

The J gene is TRBJ2-7, the V gene TRBV29-1, with TRBD1 identical over 11 bases. V lost 3 bases and J lost 6; bases outside the gene matches: 4. The CDR3 is 13 residues long. CDR1 is SQVTM, CDR2 ANQGSEA, per germline. The CDR3 sequence: CSVDGTGGSEQYF. CDR3 nucleotides: TGCAGCGTTGACGGGACAGGGGGGAGCGAGCAGTACTTC.

Only a few counts were recorded for this clonotype. This rearrangement joins TRBV20-1 to TRBJ2-3; tentative D call: TRBD2 (6 bases). The V and J ends lost 0 bases and 7 bases respectively, with 11 bases between them. Germline V lookup: CDR1 DFQATT, CDR2 SNEGSKA (reference sequence). CDR3 length: 13 amino acids. CDR3 sequence reads: CSARDVGGNTQYF. In nucleotides, the CDR3 is TGCAGTGCTAGAGATGTCGGGGGAAATACGCAGTATTTT.

This chain joins TRBV6-2 or TRBV6-3 and TRBJ1-1; 8 bases fit TRBD1. V lost 0 bases, J lost 6 bases, and 12 bases stayed unmatched. This CDR3 region has 17 residues. CDR1 is MNHEY, CDR2 SVGEGT, per germline. The CDR3 reads CASSYSPKTGEIAEAFF. DNA for the CDR3: TGTGCCAGCAGTTACTCGCCGAAGACAGGGGAAATCGCTGAAGCTTTCTTT.

This chain uses TRBV12-3 or TRBV12-4 with TRBJ2-2; D unresolved. The CDR3 contains 14 residues. V was trimmed by 3 bases and J by 2 bases, leaving 7 bases between them. CDR3 coding DNA: TGTGCCAGCAGTTTTGTGGGAAACACCGGGGAGCTGTTTTTT. Its protein is CASSFVGNTGELFF.

In its sample, this clonotype was seen many times. The chain uses TRBV11-2 and TRBJ2-7; D is unclear. Per the germline V gene, CDR1 is SGHAT and CDR2 is FQNNGV. Deletions cut 3 bases from V and 5 bases from J, with 17 bases between. The CDR3 loop spans 15 amino acids. The CDR3: CASSFQDRSGDEQYF. The CDR3 DNA reads TGTGCCAGCAGCTTCCAGGACCGTTCTGGGGACGAGCAGTACTTC. Full variable domain (missing parts from reference TRBV11-2 and TRBJ2-7): EAGVAQSPRYKIIEKRQSVAFWCNPISGHATLYWYQQILGQGPKLLIQFQNNGVVDDSQLPKDRFSAERLKGVDSTLKIQPAKLEDSAVYLCASSFQDRSGDEQYFGPGTRLTVT.

This clonotype was found a few times. The rearrangement joins TRBV5-4 to TRBJ2-1, with D hard to call. V was trimmed by 6 bases and J by 1 base, leaving 17 bases between them. The length of the CDR3 is 16 residues. Per germline, CDR1 SGHNT and CDR2 YYREEE (reference sequence). Here the CDR3 reads CASIPVTAPSYNEQFF. Written as DNA, the CDR3 is TGTGCCAGCATCCCTGTTACGGCTCCGTCCTACAATGAGCAGTTCTTC.

This clonotype came up many times. The chain employs TRBV5-1 and TRBJ1-5; maybe TRBD1 (5 bases). The CDR3 covers 14 residues. V lost 0 bases and J lost 7, with 11 bases in between. Looked up from germline, CDR1 is SGHRS and CDR2 is YFSETQ. In nucleotides, the CDR3 is TGCGCCAGCAGCTTGGGGGGCCCGGGCCAGCCCCAGCATTTT. Encoded protein: CASSLGGPGQPQHF.

To note about this clonotype: A much larger clonotype is one base distant, so this may be a read error. V usage is TRBV6-1 and J usage is TRBJ2-7; TRBD1 aligns across 8 bases. This CDR3 is built from 13 residues. CDR1 MNHNS and CDR2 SASEGT come from the germline V gene. CDR3 DNA sequence: TGTGCCGGCAGTAGACAGGGGACCAGGGAGCAGTACTTC. Translated: CAGSRQGTREQYF.

This clonotype has just one count. The J gene is TRBJ1-1, the V gene TRBV5-6, with 8 bases that match TRBD1. CDR3 length: 14 amino acids. The V gene end was trimmed by 3 bases and the J gene end by 7 bases; junction bases not matched to a gene: 8. Germline CDR1 SGHDT, CDR2 YYEEEE. CDR3 in amino acids: CASSSAAGGDEAFF. In nucleotides, the CDR3 is TGTGCCAGCAGCTCGGCCGCAGGGGGCGATGAAGCTTTCTTT.